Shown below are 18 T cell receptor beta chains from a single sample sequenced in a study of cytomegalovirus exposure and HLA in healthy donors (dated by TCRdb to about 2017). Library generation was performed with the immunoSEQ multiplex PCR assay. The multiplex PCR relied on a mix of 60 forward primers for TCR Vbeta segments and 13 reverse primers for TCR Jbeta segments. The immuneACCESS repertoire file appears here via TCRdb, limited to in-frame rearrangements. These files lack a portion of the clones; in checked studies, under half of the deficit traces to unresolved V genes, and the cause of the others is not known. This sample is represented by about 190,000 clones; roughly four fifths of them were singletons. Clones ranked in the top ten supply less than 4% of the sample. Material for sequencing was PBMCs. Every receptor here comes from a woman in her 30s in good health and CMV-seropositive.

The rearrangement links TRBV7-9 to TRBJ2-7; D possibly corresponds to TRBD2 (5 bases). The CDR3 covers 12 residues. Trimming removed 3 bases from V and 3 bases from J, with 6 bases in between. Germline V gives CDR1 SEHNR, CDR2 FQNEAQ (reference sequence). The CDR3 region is CASSFSDYEQYF. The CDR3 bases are TGTGCCAGCAGCTTTAGCGACTACGAGCAGTACTTC.

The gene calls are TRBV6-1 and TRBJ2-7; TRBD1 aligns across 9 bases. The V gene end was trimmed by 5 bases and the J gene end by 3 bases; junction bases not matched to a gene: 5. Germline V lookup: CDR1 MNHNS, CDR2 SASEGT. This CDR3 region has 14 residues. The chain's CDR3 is CASSIRGQGYEQYF. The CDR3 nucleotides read TGTGCCAGCAGTATCCGGGGACAGGGCTACGAGCAGTACTTC.

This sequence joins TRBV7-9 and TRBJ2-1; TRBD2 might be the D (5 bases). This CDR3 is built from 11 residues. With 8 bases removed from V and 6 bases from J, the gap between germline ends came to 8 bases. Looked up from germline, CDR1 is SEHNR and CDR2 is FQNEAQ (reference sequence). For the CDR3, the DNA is TGTGCCAGCGAACGGGGCAATGAGCAGTTCTTC. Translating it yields CASERGNEQFF.

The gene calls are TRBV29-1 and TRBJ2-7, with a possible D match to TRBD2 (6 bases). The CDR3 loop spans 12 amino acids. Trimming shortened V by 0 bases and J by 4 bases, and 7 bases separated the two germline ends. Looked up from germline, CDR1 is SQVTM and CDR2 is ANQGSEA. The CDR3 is CSVEESGYEQYF. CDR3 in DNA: TGCAGCGTTGAAGAAAGCGGGTACGAGCAGTACTTC.

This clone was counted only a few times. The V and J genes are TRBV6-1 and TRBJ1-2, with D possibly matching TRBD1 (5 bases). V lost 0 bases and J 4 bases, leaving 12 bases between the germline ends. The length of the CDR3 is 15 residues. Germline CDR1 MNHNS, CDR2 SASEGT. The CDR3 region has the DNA TGTGCCAGCAGTGAAGCGGGGGGTTGGGGCTATGGCTACACCTTC. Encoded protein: CASSEAGGWGYGYTF.

The CDR3 nucleotides read TGTGCCAGTAGTATCTCGCTAGCGGGAGGAGGGGATACGCAGTATTTT. Translation gives CASSISLAGGGDTQYF. The chain links TRBV19 to TRBJ2-3; 11 bases line up with TRBD2. Germline trimming cut 3 bases from V and 6 bases from J; bases unmatched to any gene: 8. This CDR3 contains 16 residues. Germline V gene data show CDR1 as LNHDA and CDR2 as SQIVND (reference sequence).

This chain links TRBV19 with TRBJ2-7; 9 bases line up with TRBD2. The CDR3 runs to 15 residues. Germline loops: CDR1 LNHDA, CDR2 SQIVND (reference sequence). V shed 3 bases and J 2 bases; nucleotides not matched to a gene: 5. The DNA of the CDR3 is TGTGCCAGTAGTATCACCCTAGCGGGAACCTACGAGCAGTACTTC. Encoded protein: CASSITLAGTYEQYF.

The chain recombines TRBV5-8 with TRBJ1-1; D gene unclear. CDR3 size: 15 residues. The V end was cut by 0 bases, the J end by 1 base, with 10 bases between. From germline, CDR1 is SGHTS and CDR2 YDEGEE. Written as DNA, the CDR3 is TGTGCCAGCAGCTTGGCCGGAGGGAAGAACACTGAAGCTTTCTTT. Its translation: CASSLAGGKNTEAFF.

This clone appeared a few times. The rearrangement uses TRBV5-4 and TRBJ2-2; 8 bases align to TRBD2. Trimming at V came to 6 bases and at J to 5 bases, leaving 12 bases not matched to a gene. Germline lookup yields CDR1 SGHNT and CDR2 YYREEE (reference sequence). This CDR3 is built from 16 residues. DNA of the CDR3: TGTGCCAGCAACCAGGCGGAGCGGGAGTGGACCGGGGAGCTGTTTTTT. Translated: CASNQAEREWTGELFF. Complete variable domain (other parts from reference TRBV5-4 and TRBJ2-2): ETGVTQSPTHLIKTRGQQVTLRCSSQSGHNTVSWYQQALGQGPQFIFQYYREEENGRGNFPPRFSGLQFPNYSSELNVNALELDDSALYLCASNQAEREWTGELFFGEGSRLTVL.

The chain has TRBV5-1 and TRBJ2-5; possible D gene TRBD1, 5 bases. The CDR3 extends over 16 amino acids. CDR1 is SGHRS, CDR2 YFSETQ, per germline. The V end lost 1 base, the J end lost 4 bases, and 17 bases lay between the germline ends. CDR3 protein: CASSLRGARTGETQYF. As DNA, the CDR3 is TGCGCCAGCAGCTTGAGGGGCGCAAGAACTGGAGAGACCCAGTACTTC. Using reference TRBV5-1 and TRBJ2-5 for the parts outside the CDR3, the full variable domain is KAGVTQTPRYLIKTRGQQVTLSCSPISGHRSVSWYQQTPGQGLQFLFEYFSETQRNKGNFPGRFSGRQFSNSRSEMNVSTLELGDSALYLCASSLRGARTGETQYFGPGTRLLVL.

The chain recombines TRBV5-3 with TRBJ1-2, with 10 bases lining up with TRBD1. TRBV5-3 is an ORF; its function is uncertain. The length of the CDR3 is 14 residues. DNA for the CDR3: TGTGCTCTTCAAGGGACAGGGGTTTTCTATGGCTACACCTTC. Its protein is CALQGTGVFYGYTF.

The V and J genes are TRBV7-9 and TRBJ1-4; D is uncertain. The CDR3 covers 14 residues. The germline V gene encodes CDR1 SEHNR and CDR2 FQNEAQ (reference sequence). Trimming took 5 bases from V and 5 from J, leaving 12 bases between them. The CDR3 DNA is TGTGCCAGCAGCACGGGTCGTCCAAATGAAAAACTGTTTTTT. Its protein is CASSTGRPNEKLFF. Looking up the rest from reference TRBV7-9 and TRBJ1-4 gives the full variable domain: DTGVSQNPRHKITKRGQNVTFRCDPISEHNRLYWYRQTLGQGPEFLTYFQNEAQLEKSRLLSDRFSAERPKGSFSTLEIQRTEQGDSAMYLCASSTGRPNEKLFFGSGTQLSVL.

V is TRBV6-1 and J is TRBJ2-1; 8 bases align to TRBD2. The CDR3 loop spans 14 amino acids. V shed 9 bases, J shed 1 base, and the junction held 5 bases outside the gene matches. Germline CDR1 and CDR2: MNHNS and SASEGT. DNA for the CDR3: TGTGCCAGTACCGGGACTAGGTCCTACAATGAGCAGTTCTTC. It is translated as CASTGTRSYNEQFF.

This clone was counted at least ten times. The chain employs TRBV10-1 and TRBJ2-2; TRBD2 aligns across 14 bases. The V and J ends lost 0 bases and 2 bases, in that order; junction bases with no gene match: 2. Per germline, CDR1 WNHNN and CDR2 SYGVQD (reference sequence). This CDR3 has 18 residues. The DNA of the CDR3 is TGCGCCAGCAGTGAGTCGACTAGCGGGAGGGCCAACACCGGGGAGCTGTTTTTT. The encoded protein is CASSESTSGRANTGELFF.

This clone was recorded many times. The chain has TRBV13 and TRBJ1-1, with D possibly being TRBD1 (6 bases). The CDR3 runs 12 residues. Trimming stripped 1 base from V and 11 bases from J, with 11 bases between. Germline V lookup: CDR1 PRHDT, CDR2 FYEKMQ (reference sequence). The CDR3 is CASSLARGYAFF. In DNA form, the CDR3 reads TGTGCCAGCAGCTTAGCAAGGGGGTACGCTTTCTTT. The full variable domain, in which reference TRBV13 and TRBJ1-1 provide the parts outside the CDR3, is AAGVIQSPRHLIKEKRETATLKCYPIPRHDTVYWYQQGPGQDPQFLISFYEKMQSDKGSIPDRFSAQQFSDYHSELNMSSLELGDSALYFCASSLARGYAFFGQGTRLTVV.

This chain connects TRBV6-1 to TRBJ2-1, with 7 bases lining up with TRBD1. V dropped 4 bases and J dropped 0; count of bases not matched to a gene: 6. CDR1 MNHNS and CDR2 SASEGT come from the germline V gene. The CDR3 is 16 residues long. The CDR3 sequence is CASSVWDRSSYNEQFF. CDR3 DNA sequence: TGTGCCAGCAGTGTATGGGACAGAAGCTCCTACAATGAGCAGTTCTTC.

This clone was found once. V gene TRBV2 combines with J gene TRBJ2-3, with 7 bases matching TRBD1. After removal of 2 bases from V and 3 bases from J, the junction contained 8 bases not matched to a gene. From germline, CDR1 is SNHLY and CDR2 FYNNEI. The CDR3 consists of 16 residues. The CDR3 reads CASSETDRSRTDTQYF. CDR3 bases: TGTGCCAGCAGTGAAACGGACAGGTCAAGGACAGATACGCAGTATTTT.

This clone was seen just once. The CDR3 loop reads CASSHRDSSLTITKNIQYF. The CDR3 bases are TGTGCCAGCAGCCACCGGGACTCTAGCTTGACTATAACCAAAAACATTCAGTACTTC. The chain recombines TRBV7-9 with TRBJ2-4; a possible D gene is TRBD2 (6 bases). Trimming shortened V by 5 bases and J by 2 bases, and 25 bases separated the two germline ends. The CDR3 sequence is 19 residues long. The germline V gene encodes CDR1 SEHNR and CDR2 FQNEAQ (reference sequence).